This T cell receptor beta chain came from a study of siplizumab effects on memory and regulatory T cells. Study conclusions and caveats: An assignable naive or memory phenotype was lacking in roughly 75-96% of proliferating CD4+ or CD8+ clones. Naive T cells appeared more varied than memory cells and looked like key alloresponse contributors. Researchers did not confirm the suppressive function of proliferating Tregs from siplizumab cultures. The average Treg-derived proportion among mappable alloreactive CD4+ clones was 65% to 80% with siplizumab versus 26.9% in controls.

Remarks on this clone: What it binds is not known.

Repertoires were generated with immunoSEQ multiplex PCR, while TCRdb's copy carries only in-frame clones and drops some. Of over 85,000 clones in the sample, roughly 93% were seen once. Germline V gene lookup returns CDR1 SEHNR and CDR2 FQNEAQ (reference sequence). The V end was cut by 5 bases, the J end by 1 base, with 14 bases between. The CDR3 is made up of 15 amino acids. This receptor was identified in a human donor in good health. The V gene is TRBV7-9, the J gene TRBJ1-2; tentatively, D is TRBD1 (6 bases). The sample taken for sequencing was CD8+ T cells sorted from blood. Here the CDR3 DNA reads TGTGCCAGCAGCCCGACAGGACCCTTTAACTATGGCTACACCTTC. Its translation: CASSPTGPFNYGYTF.